Presented here are 29 T cell receptor beta chains from one specimen sequenced in a study of T cell repertoires in cytomegalovirus infection. Antigens of these TCRs are unknown. TCRdb re-called the reads through MiXCR, storing one row per CDR3 protein. Among about 310,000 distinct CDR3 sequences, approximately 25% were seen once, and the ten largest hold 13%. Sequenced material: cultured PBMCs, taken from culture after CMV antigen stimulation. The receptors were gathered from a human donor in good health (CMV status not recorded). Some clones in this sample may be carry-over from other donors' samples.

The chain recombines TRBV6-4 with TRBJ2-3; D is possibly TRBD1 (5 bases). The CDR3 spans 15 residues. CDR1 and CDR2 (germline): MRHNA, SNTAGT. The V gene lost 2 bases and the J gene lost 4 bases, with 13 bases spanning the gap. CDR3 in DNA: TGTGCCAGCAGTGACGGGGCTCTCCCGGCAGATACGCAGTATTTT. Translation: CASSDGALPADTQYF.

V gene TRBV9 combines with J gene TRBJ2-3; the match to TRBD2 covers 7 bases. Germline CDR1 SGDLS, CDR2 YYNGEE. With 1 base clipped from V and 6 bases from J, the junction kept 20 bases outside the gene matches. This CDR3 is 19 amino acids long. Here the CDR3 DNA reads TGTGCCAGCAGCGTATTGTCCCGGGGGGATCCCCTGGGTGAGGATACGCAGTATTTT. Translation: CASSVLSRGDPLGEDTQYF.

The gene calls are TRBV4-1 and TRBJ1-2; D is undetermined. V lost 3 bases and J 2 bases, leaving 19 bases between the germline ends. The CDR3 length is 17 residues. CDR1 is MGHRA, CDR2 YSYEKL, per germline. CDR3 nucleotide sequence: TGCGCCAGCAGCCACTCGTCGGGATTACACACCAACTATGGCTACACCTTC. Amino acid sequence: CASSHSSGLHTNYGYTF.

J is TRBJ2-7 and V is TRBV6-1, with 10 positions matching TRBD1. CDR1 MNHNS and CDR2 SASEGT come from the germline V gene. Trimming cost V 7 bases and J 1 base; bases outside gene matches: 7. CDR3 length: 15 amino acids. CDR3 loop: CASKPGQGGSYEQYV. In nucleotides, the CDR3 is TGTGCCAGCAAACCTGGACAGGGGGGTTCCTACGAGCAGTACGTC.

The table lists this clonotype with a few counts. The J gene is TRBJ2-1, the V gene TRBV4-1; D gene uncertain. Trimming cost V 1 base and J 8 bases, with 12 bases left between them. The V gene's germline CDR1 is MGHRA and CDR2 YSYEKL. The CDR3 totals 14 residues. This CDR3 is CASSQVAVSDEQFF. Written as DNA, the CDR3 is TGCGCCAGCAGCCAAGTGGCAGTTTCGGATGAGCAGTTCTTC.

This clonotype has more than one count but fewer than ten. This rearrangement joins TRBV28 to TRBJ2-7, with D uncertain. The CDR3 is made up of 14 amino acids. Germline V gene lookup returns CDR1 MDHEN and CDR2 SYDVKM. Trimming removed 6 bases from V and 2 bases from J, with 14 bases in between. The CDR3 spells CASSPIVGTYEQYF. CDR3 in DNA: TGTGCCAGCAGCCCCATTGTGGGGACCTACGAGCAGTACTTC.

The chain is built from TRBV20-1 and TRBJ2-3; the D gene is possibly TRBD1 (5 bases). Trimming cost V 1 base and J 5 bases, with 13 bases left between them. This CDR3 has 14 residues. Germline CDR1 and CDR2: DFQATT and SNEGSKA (reference sequence). CDR3 bases: TGCAGTGCTAGAGGAAGGGGTTGGGGAGATACGCAGTATTTT. This sequence encodes CSARGRGWGDTQYF.

V usage is TRBV5-1 and J usage is TRBJ1-2, with unresolved D. CDR3 length: 15 amino acids. V lost 5 bases and J 6 bases, leaving 20 bases between the germline ends. The germline V gene has CDR1 SGHRS and CDR2 YFSETQ. CDR3: CASSTLSDETDGYTF. In DNA, the CDR3 is TGCGCCAGCAGTACGTTGTCTGACGAAACGGATGGCTACACCTTC.

The CDR3 DNA reads as TGTGCCAGCAGTCCTCGGACGGGCTTGAACACTGAAGCTTTCTTT. Protein product: CASSPRTGLNTEAFF. The J gene is TRBJ1-1, the V gene TRBV12-3 or TRBV12-4, with D uncertain. This CDR3 spans 15 amino acids. V lost 5 bases and J lost 0, with 13 bases in between.

This clonotype was counted only a few times. V gene TRBV6-1 combines with J gene TRBJ2-7, with a tentative D call TRBD1 (6 bases). The CDR3 sequence is 16 residues long. CDR1 is MNHNS, CDR2 SASEGT, per germline. Between the trimmed V and J ends, which lost 5 bases and 0 bases, there was a span of 17 bases. CDR3 residues: CASSMGFGGGSYEQYF. The CDR3 DNA reads as TGTGCCAGCAGTATGGGCTTTGGGGGCGGCTCCTACGAGCAGTACTTC.

This clonotype has ten or more counts. The genes are TRBV7-2 and TRBJ2-1; TRBD2 aligns across 10 bases. Germline values: CDR1 SGHTA, CDR2 FQGNSA. V lost 5 bases and J lost 6; bases outside the gene matches: 4. The CDR3 extends over 14 amino acids. The CDR3 loop reads CASSLLAGANEQFF. In DNA form, the CDR3 reads TGTGCCAGCAGCCTGCTAGCGGGAGCCAATGAGCAGTTCTTC.

This clonotype was counted between two and nine times. This sequence joins TRBV4-1 and TRBJ2-1, with TRBD2 identical over 9 bases. Trimming removed 6 bases from V and 3 bases from J; junction bases left unmatched: 9. This CDR3 spans 16 amino acids. Germline V CDR1 and CDR2: MGHRA, YSYEKL. The CDR3 loop reads CASRAPGTSLYNEQFF. The CDR3 bases are TGCGCCAGCAGAGCTCCAGGGACTAGCCTCTACAATGAGCAGTTCTTC.

This clonotype was recorded many times. The J gene is TRBJ2-2, the V gene TRBV7-2, with D possibly TRBD2 on 6 matching bases. Germline CDR1 reads SGHTA; CDR2 reads FQGNSA. Trimming removed 4 bases from V and 8 bases from J, with 11 bases in between. The CDR3 length is 13 residues. The CDR3 nucleotides read TGTGCCAGCAGCTCCTCGGGGGATGGGGAGCTGTTTTTT. This gives the protein CASSSSGDGELFF. Together with reference TRBV7-2 and TRBJ2-2, the CDR3 gives the full variable domain: GAGVSQSPSNKVTEKGKDVELRCDPISGHTALYWYRQSLGQGLEFLIYFQGNSAPDKSGLPSDRFSAERTGGSVSTLTIQRTQQEDSAVYLCASSSSGDGELFFGEGSRLTVL.

This clonotype appeared a few times. This rearrangement joins TRBV11-2 to TRBJ1-2; no firm D call. CDR3 size: 13 residues. Germline values: CDR1 SGHAT, CDR2 FQNNGV. The V end was cut by 3 bases, the J end by 8 bases, with 13 bases between. The CDR3 is CASSLTWLEGYTF. The CDR3 DNA reads as TGTGCCAGCAGCTTGACGTGGTTGGAAGGCTACACCTTC.

This clonotype was seen a handful of times. The gene calls are TRBV7-2 and TRBJ2-4; D is unresolved. Germline CDR1 and CDR2: SGHTA and FQGNSA. V was trimmed by 5 bases and J by 8 bases, leaving 10 bases between them. CDR3 length: 12 amino acids. The CDR3 loop is CASSIQTDIQYF. The CDR3 coding sequence is TGTGCCAGCAGCATTCAGACGGACATTCAGTACTTC.

This clonotype was counted only a few times. This rearrangement joins TRBV7-2 to TRBJ2-4; 10 nucleotides line up with TRBD2. Germline loops: CDR1 SGHTA, CDR2 FQGNSA. The V segment lost 3 bases and the J segment 10 bases; nucleotides outside the gene matches: 6. The CDR3 loop spans 14 amino acids. The CDR3 protein is CASSLASGRDIQYF. The CDR3 DNA reads as TGTGCCAGCAGCTTGGCTAGCGGGAGAGATATTCAGTACTTC.

This chain uses TRBV29-1 with TRBJ2-3; 11 nucleotides match TRBD2. The CDR3 extends over 15 amino acids. Losses at the gene ends were 5 bases for V and 3 bases for J; bases not matched to a gene: 7. Germline lookup yields CDR1 SQVTM and CDR2 ANQGSEA. CDR3 sequence reads: CSVSQLAGVTDTQYF. The DNA for the CDR3 is TGCAGCGTTTCACAACTAGCGGGAGTAACAGATACGCAGTATTTT.

This clonotype was observed a few times. V gene TRBV19 combines with J gene TRBJ2-1; 7 bases are shared with TRBD2. Germline loops: CDR1 LNHDA, CDR2 SQIVND (reference sequence). Unmatched junction bases numbered 6, after V lost 3 bases and J lost 1 base. The CDR3 consists of 16 residues. Here the CDR3 DNA reads TGTGCCAGTAGTATTGGTGATAGCGGGTCCTACAATGAGCAGTTCTTC. This codes for CASSIGDSGSYNEQFF.

This clonotype turned up a few times. The gene calls are TRBV20-1 and TRBJ2-3; TRBD2 aligns across 7 bases. The CDR3 has 14 amino acids. The J segment lost 6 bases and the V segment lost 6 bases, leaving 12 bases of the junction unmatched. Germline CDR1 DFQATT, CDR2 SNEGSKA (reference sequence). The CDR3 nucleotides read TGCAGTGCCCCCGGCGGGAGAAGGGCTGATACGCAGTATTTT. Its protein product is CSAPGGRRADTQYF.

The V and J genes are TRBV25-1 and TRBJ2-3, with a possible D match to TRBD1 (5 bases). V shed 5 bases and J shed 4 bases, with 13 bases lying between them. This CDR3 spans 14 amino acids. The germline V gene encodes CDR1 MGHDK and CDR2 SYGVNS. Here the CDR3 DNA reads TGTGCCAGCAGTCCGACAGTGGGGTCAGATACGCAGTATTTT. It codes for CASSPTVGSDTQYF.

The chain couples TRBV7-2 to TRBJ2-1; TRBD2 is a possible D gene (6 bases). The CDR3 covers 15 residues. Germline V gene data show CDR1 as SGHTA and CDR2 as FQGNSA. Trimming removed 6 bases at V and 4 bases at J, with 16 bases between. The CDR3 loop is CASRQGGLRYNEQFF. CDR3 DNA sequence: TGTGCCAGCAGACAAGGAGGGTTGAGGTACAATGAGCAGTTCTTC.

This clonotype was picked up a small number of times. V and J are TRBV27 and TRBJ2-2, with 9 bases matching TRBD2. V gave up 7 bases and J gave up 7 bases; unmatched junction bases: 10. Per the germline V gene, CDR1 is MNHEY and CDR2 is SMNVEV (reference sequence). The CDR3 spans 15 residues. CDR3 DNA: TGTGCCAGCACGGGGACTAGCCGTTTCAGCGGGGAGCTGTTTTTT. Its translation is CASTGTSRFSGELFF.

V gene TRBV11-1 combines with J gene TRBJ2-6; no clear D gene. With 2 bases removed from V and 1 base from J, the gap between germline ends came to 6 bases. Germline CDR1 reads SGHAT; CDR2 reads FQDESV (reference sequence). There are 15 residues in the CDR3. The CDR3 DNA is TGTGCCAGCAGCTTAAGAGTATCTGGGGCCAACGTCCTGACTTTC. Translation gives CASSLRVSGANVLTF. The variable domain in full, completed from reference TRBV11-1 and TRBJ2-6, reads EAEVAQSPRYKITEKSQAVAFWCDPISGHATLYWYRQILGQGPELLVQFQDESVVDDSQLPKDRFSAERLKGVDSTLKIQPAELGDSAMYLCASSLRVSGANVLTFGAGSRLTVL.

This clonotype was counted only a few times. The CDR3: CASSQTGLAHEQYF. Here the CDR3 DNA reads TGTGCCAGCAGTCAAACGGGACTAGCGCACGAGCAGTACTTC. The V call is TRBV27, the J call TRBJ2-7, with TRBD2 identical over 10 bases. V was pared by 5 bases and J by 5 bases, with 6 bases of the junction left unmatched. Germline values: CDR1 MNHEY, CDR2 SMNVEV (reference sequence). There are 14 residues in the CDR3.

There are many counts of this clonotype. V is TRBV12-5 and J is TRBJ1-5, with TRBD1 identical over 12 bases. The V gene's germline CDR1 is LGHNT and CDR2 FRNRAP. V dropped 8 bases and J dropped 7; count of bases not matched to a gene: 9. CDR3 length: 15 amino acids. CDR3 bases: TGTGCTAGTACCCAGGGACAGGGGGCTAGACAGCCCCAGCATTTT. Residues: CASTQGQGARQPQHF.

This clonotype showed up just once. This chain connects TRBV20-1 to TRBJ2-3; D not certain. The V gene's germline CDR1 is DFQATT and CDR2 SNEGSKA (reference sequence). The V end lost 3 bases, the J end lost 0 bases, and 10 bases lay between the germline ends. The CDR3 is 14 residues long. The CDR3 DNA is TGCAGTGCTAGGAGTCTGCGTAGCACAGATACGCAGTATTTT. This translates into CSARSLRSTDTQYF.

This clonotype came up a few times. This chain connects TRBV11-2 to TRBJ2-1; a weak D match, TRBD2 (5 bases). Looked up from germline, CDR1 is SGHAT and CDR2 is FQNNGV. V was shortened by 3 bases and J by 5 bases, with 14 bases between the two germline ends. The CDR3 totals 15 residues. The CDR3 coding sequence is TGTGCCAGCAGCTTTCGTAATTGGGGAGACAATGAGCAGTTCTTC. Translating gives CASSFRNWGDNEQFF.

This clonotype was picked up many times. The gene calls are TRBV11-3 and TRBJ1-1; TRBD1 is a possible D gene (6 bases). V lost 5 bases and J 0 bases, leaving 19 bases between the germline ends. Per the germline V gene, CDR1 is SGHNT and CDR2 is YENEEA. This CDR3 is 17 amino acids long. The CDR3: CASSAPGHGELNTEAFF. The CDR3 DNA reads as TGTGCCAGCAGCGCTCCGGGACACGGGGAGTTGAACACTGAAGCTTTCTTT.

This clonotype has more than one count but fewer than ten. The V gene is TRBV19, the J gene TRBJ1-1; TRBD1 is a possible D gene (5 bases). CDR3 length: 14 amino acids. The V gene's germline CDR1 is LNHDA and CDR2 SQIVND (reference sequence). Trimming shortened V by 6 bases and J by 1 base, and 12 bases separated the two germline ends. This CDR3 reads CASSQQTANTEAFF. For the CDR3, the DNA is TGTGCCAGTAGCCAACAGACAGCGAACACTGAAGCTTTCTTT. The full variable domain, with the rest looked up from reference TRBV19 and TRBJ1-1, is DGGITQSPKYLFRKEGQNVTLSCEQNLNHDAMYWYRQDPGQGLRLIYYSQIVNDFQKGDIAEGYSVSREKKESFPLTVTSAQKNPTAFYLCASSQQTANTEAFFGQGTRLTVV.